This T cell receptor (beta chain) appears in the sequencing data of a study of PD-1 blockade in classical Hodgkin lymphoma. TCRdb's copy holds only in-frame clones and misses some; the assay was immunoSEQ multiplex PCR. The table records about 46,000 clones, roughly 93% of them present only once. General study points: Relative to healthy donors, newly diagnosed patients reportedly had lower baseline TCR diversity, which was reported as lower still in relapsed/refractory patients.

Points on this clone: Antigen: not known.

Time point indicated: newly diagnosed, previously untreated cHL patient sample. This TCR came from a human donor with classical Hodgkin lymphoma. Sequences were obtained from peripheral blood mononuclear cells (PBMCs).

The CDR3 sequence is CASSLGGTLTYNEQFF. The CDR3 nucleotides are TGTGCCAGCAGCTTAGGGGGAACGTTGACCTACAATGAGCAGTTCTTC. The chain links TRBV5-5 to TRBJ2-1; the D gene is possibly TRBD1 (6 bases). V lost 2 bases to trimming and J lost 2 bases, with 14 bases between them. CDR1 SGHKS and CDR2 YYEKEE come from the germline V gene (reference sequence). The CDR3 runs to 16 residues.